Sequencing of this T cell receptor (beta chain) was carried out in a study of blood T cells in healthy people across ages (dated by TCRdb to between 2014 and 2017). Notes on the research overall: In model experiments, roughly one uniquely barcoded TCR beta cDNA molecule per two T cells was captured by template switching. To track age-related changes in TCR beta repertoire diversity, the study relied on deep sequencing normalized with unique cDNA molecular identifiers. Donors were grouped into four age groups: young (average roughly 17 years), middle-aged (roughly 37), aged (over 55) and long-lived (approximately 82). To avoid experimental bias, donors of different ages were randomly spread across the sequencing lanes. The study analyzed two additional independent replicas of 1 million unique cDNA reads from the same blood draw for two donors, one aged 18 to 30 and one aged 80 or older.

Systemically healthy Caucasian individuals from Russia, some 36 in total and aged roughly 6 to 100 years, were included as donors. Around 10 milliliters of peripheral blood were collected from each donor into EDTA-treated Vacutainer tubes. Ficoll-Paque density-gradient centrifugation was used to isolate PBMCs, with at least 6.5 million per sample. Trizol reagent was used to extract total RNA from the PBMCs, yielding at least 5.5 micrograms per sample. For every donor, flow cytometry on a PBMC aliquot measured the percentage of naive CD45RAhigh/CD27high T cells. From the cysteine through the phenylalanine, the CDR3 covers 15 amino acids. Here the CDR3 DNA is all that survives: 45 bases in frame from base 1. The germline V gene sets CDR1 to MGHRA and CDR2 to YSYEKL. V is pared back by 6 bases and J by 2 bases, with 17 bases lying between the germline termini. This clonotype was counted between two and nine times. Its antigen specificity is not known. Base-call qualities are not available, and no considerably larger clone is one nucleotide away.

Study-wide findings and limitations: Total diversity estimates from one million sequenced T cells were considered lower bounds and underestimates. Compared with the aged group, more naive CD4+ T cells, fewer expanded clones and increased TCR diversity were shown by the long-lived group, suggesting age selection. As age increased, observed TCR beta diversity per million T cells dropped in a roughly linear way, and a significant reduction was already evident by age 40. There was a strong correlation between observed TCR beta diversity and the percentage of naive T cells measured by flow cytometry. Because profiling used bulk unsorted PBMCs, naive and antigen-experienced compartments could not be compared conclusively. Because the CMV infection status of the donors was unknown, age-related changes in expanded clonotypes may potentially have been confounded.

Library method: 5' RACE. These reads were obtained on an Illumina HiSeq 2500. The second PCR ran for roughly 6 to 11 cycles and used a J-beta primer mix along with a sample-barcoded 5' primer. A unique molecular identifier was introduced onto each TCR beta cDNA molecule by a template-switch 5' adaptor carrying 12 random nucleotides. At least 2.5 million CDR3-containing paired-end reads were obtained from each sample. First-strand cDNA was synthesized from all RNA with the Mint cDNA synthesis kit, primed by a TRBC-specific oligonucleotide. All cDNA was treated with uracil-DNA glycosylase and then went through a first 18-cycle PCR with the universal primers M1SS and BC2_uni_R. The published analysis was carried out like this. Each sample was normalized by randomly selecting 1 million high-quality reads, each carrying a distinct molecular identifier. Reads sharing molecular identifiers were discarded rather than binned into consensus sequences. MiTCR, run with a Q25 quality threshold and the strictest error-elimination algorithm, handled CDR3 identification, clonotype clustering and error correction. A nonparametric unseen species model using Euler transformation provided a lower-bound estimate of total TCR beta diversity. The public reads were reprocessed in TCRdb via fastp at Q25 and MiXCR, keeping in-frame beta chains. CDR3 protein duplicates are merged, each entry listing the most common genes and DNA. For this entry, the V and J calls and clone size follow TCRdb and not the study's own pipeline. For this sample the table gives over 1,200,000 distinct CDR3 sequences, of which approximately 63% were detected only once. Under 8.5% of the sample belongs to the ten largest clones.

The sequencing sample was made of blood. The clonotype comes from a man aged 18 to 30 in good health. This chain joins TRBV4-1 to TRBJ2-7, with the D gene uncertain. The bases are TGCGCCAGCAGTCGCGTCAGTGGGCGTCCCTACGAGCAGTACTTC. Its protein product is CASSRVSGRPYEQYF.